The 21 T cell receptor beta chains below were found in one sample sequenced in a study of blood T cell repertoires in COVID-19. Here immunoSEQ multiplex PCR was the method, and the copy in TCRdb shows in-frame clones only, minus some. The sample yields some 400,000 clones, 87% seen once. The material sequenced was PBMCs or T cells enriched from blood (not recorded which). The receptors shown here come from a man between 25 and 39 years old who had recovered from COVID-19.

This chain uses TRBV6-5 with TRBJ1-5; D is uncertain. CDR3 size: 16 residues. Deletions cut 2 bases from V and 2 bases from J, with 13 bases between. The germline V gene encodes CDR1 MNHEY and CDR2 SVGAGI. This CDR3 is CASSYDRPRGNQPQHF. In DNA, the CDR3 is TGTGCCAGCAGTTACGATAGGCCGAGGGGCAATCAGCCCCAGCATTTT.

DNA of the CDR3: TGTGCCAGCAGCTTAGCGTTGACGGGGTCTGAAGCTTTCTTT. Encoded protein: CASSLALTGSEAFF. The chain employs TRBV7-2 and TRBJ1-1; no clear D. The CDR3 totals 14 residues. V was shortened by 0 bases and J by 6 bases, with 11 bases between the two germline ends. Germline loops: CDR1 SGHTA, CDR2 FQGNSA.

The chain is built from TRBV30 and TRBJ2-6; D unclear. The CDR3 covers 15 residues. Germline CDR1 reads GTSNPN; CDR2 reads SVGIG (reference sequence). V lost 5 bases and J 1 base, leaving 12 bases between the germline ends. The CDR3 coding sequence is TGTGCCTGGGGGTCAGGTTTGTCTGGGGCCAACGTCCTGACTTTC. Protein sequence: CAWGSGLSGANVLTF.

This sequence joins TRBV12-3 or TRBV12-4 and TRBJ1-1, with TRBD1 as a possible D gene (5 bases). V was pared by 8 bases and J by 10 bases, with 17 bases between. This CDR3 spans 12 amino acids. The CDR3 sequence: CASLTQGLGAFF. The CDR3 DNA follows: TGTGCCAGCCTGACGCAGGGTCTAGGAGCTTTCTTT.

This sequence joins TRBV5-6 and TRBJ2-7; a possible D gene is TRBD1 (5 bases). Trimming removed 4 bases at V and 6 bases at J, with 14 bases between. The CDR3 is 13 residues long. CDR1 is SGHDT, CDR2 YYEEEE, per germline. The CDR3 spells CASSMNPGSEQYF. Here the CDR3 DNA reads TGTGCCAGCAGCATGAACCCAGGGTCCGAGCAGTACTTC.

J is TRBJ2-5 and V is TRBV7-2, with D tentatively TRBD1 (5 bases). There are 13 residues in the CDR3. Trimming shortened V by 7 bases and J by 7 bases, and 16 bases separated the two germline ends. Germline-derived CDR1 and CDR2 are SGHTA and FQGNSA. In DNA form, the CDR3 reads TGTGCCAGCATCTCAGGGTATTTAGGGACCCAGTACTTC. It encodes CASISGYLGTQYF.

The gene calls are TRBV4-1 and TRBJ1-2; TRBD1 is a possible D gene (5 bases). Between the trimmed V and J ends, which lost 0 bases and 4 bases, there was a span of 15 bases. The CDR3 runs to 16 residues. Germline values: CDR1 MGHRA, CDR2 YSYEKL. The CDR3 protein is CASSQERGSVFYGYTF. The CDR3 DNA sequence: TGCGCCAGCAGCCAAGAAAGGGGCAGCGTCTTCTATGGCTACACCTTC.

The chain couples TRBV30 to TRBJ1-2, with D perhaps matching TRBD1 (5 bases). The CDR3 sequence is 13 residues long. Trimming removed 4 bases at V and 8 bases at J, with 17 bases between. Germline CDR1 and CDR2: GTSNPN and SVGIG (reference sequence). The CDR3 nucleotides are TGTGCCTGGAATAAGGGGAGGTCGACCGGCTACACCTTC. It yields the protein CAWNKGRSTGYTF.

The chain has TRBV4-3 and TRBJ1-5; 8 nucleotides match TRBD1. Germline CDR1 reads LGHNA; CDR2 reads YSLEER. V was pared by 5 bases and J by 6 bases, with 15 bases of the junction left unmatched. The CDR3 runs 17 residues. The CDR3, as DNA: TGCGCCAGCAGCTCAAACTTTGGGACAGGTTATAGTCAGCCCCAGCATTTT. Amino acid sequence: CASSSNFGTGYSQPQHF.

This chain connects TRBV18 to TRBJ2-3; D is possibly TRBD1 (6 bases). CDR3 length equals 15 residues. Between the trimmed V and J ends, which lost 2 bases and 3 bases, there was a span of 12 bases. Germline CDR1 reads KGHSH; CDR2 reads LQKENI. The CDR3, as DNA: TGTGCCAGCTCACCAGGGGGCGTGGGGACAGATACGCAGTATTTT. As protein: CASSPGGVGTDTQYF.

The chain links TRBV7-8 to TRBJ1-4; perhaps TRBD1 as D (5 bases). Looked up from germline, CDR1 is SGHVS and CDR2 is FQNEAQ. The CDR3 contains 15 residues. Deletions cut 5 bases from V and 2 bases from J, with 12 bases between. The CDR3 DNA is TGTGCCAGCAGCACACAGGTCATCACTAATGAAAAACTGTTTTTT. It is translated as CASSTQVITNEKLFF. Full variable domain (rest looked up from reference TRBV7-8 and TRBJ1-4): GAGVSQSPRYKVAKRGQDVALRCDPISGHVSLFWYQQALGQGPEFLTYFQNEAQLDKSGLPSDRFFAERPEGSVSTLKIQRTQQEDSAVYLCASSTQVITNEKLFFGSGTQLSVL.

This chain connects TRBV9 to TRBJ1-2, with no clear D. Germline-derived CDR1 and CDR2 are SGDLS and YYNGEE. This CDR3 is 12 amino acids long. V was shortened by 4 bases and J by 3 bases, with 7 bases between the two germline ends. The CDR3 region has the DNA TGTGCCAGCAGCCCCCCGGACTATGGCTACACCTTC. Residues: CASSPPDYGYTF.

The chain links TRBV10-1 to TRBJ2-2; possibly TRBD1 for D (5 bases). The CDR3 is made up of 14 amino acids. The V gene's germline CDR1 is WNHNN and CDR2 SYGVQD (reference sequence). The germline V and J ends were trimmed by 3 bases and 6 bases, with 11 bases remaining between them. CDR3: CASSDNRMSGELFF. For the CDR3, the DNA is TGCGCCAGCAGTGATAACAGGATGTCCGGGGAGCTGTTTTTT.

The chain combines TRBV28 with TRBJ2-3; tentatively, D is TRBD2 (5 bases). Between the trimmed V and J ends, which lost 6 bases and 6 bases, there was a span of 19 bases. CDR3 length equals 15 residues. CDR1 is MDHEN and CDR2 is SYDVKM in the germline V gene. CDR3 in amino acids: CASSVSGALGDTQYF. The CDR3 DNA reads TGTGCCAGCAGCGTAAGCGGCGCCTTGGGTGATACGCAGTATTTT.

This chain links TRBV3-1 (or the pseudogene TRBV3-2) with TRBJ1-5, with TRBD1 as a possible D gene (5 bases). The CDR3 consists of 13 residues. Germline assignment: CDR1 LGHDT and CDR2 YNNKEL (reference sequence). V lost 0 bases to trimming and J lost 7 bases, with 7 bases between them. The CDR3 bases are TGTGCCAGCAGCCAAGATGGGGCCCAGCCCCAGCATTTT. Its translation: CASSQDGAQPQHF.

J is TRBJ1-2 and V is TRBV6-5; 9 nucleotides match TRBD1. V dropped 6 bases and J dropped 4; count of bases not matched to a gene: 3. The CDR3 sequence is 13 residues long. Per germline, CDR1 MNHEY and CDR2 SVGAGI. This chain's CDR3 is CASRRQGVYGYTF. Written as DNA, the CDR3 is TGTGCCAGCAGGAGACAGGGGGTCTATGGCTACACCTTC.

This chain connects TRBV5-4 to TRBJ2-5, with TRBD1 identical over 10 bases. The V gene's germline CDR1 is SGHNT and CDR2 YYREEE (reference sequence). The junction had 5 bases not matched to a gene; V was cut back by 2 bases and J by 4 bases. CDR3 length: 15 amino acids. CDR3: CASSLEGDRGETQYF. DNA for the CDR3: TGTGCCAGCAGCTTAGAAGGGGACAGGGGAGAGACCCAGTACTTC. The whole variable domain, filled in from reference TRBV5-4 and TRBJ2-5, reads ETGVTQSPTHLIKTRGQQVTLRCSSQSGHNTVSWYQQALGQGPQFIFQYYREEENGRGNFPPRFSGLQFPNYSSELNVNALELDDSALYLCASSLEGDRGETQYFGPGTRLLVL.

The genes are TRBV10-3 and TRBJ1-4; D is perhaps TRBD1 (6 bases). The CDR3 length is 15 residues. V was pared by 6 bases and J by 2 bases, with 13 bases between. Germline V gene lookup returns CDR1 ENHRY and CDR2 SYGVKD. The CDR3 spells CAIRDSGATNEKLFF. The CDR3 DNA reads as TGTGCCATCAGGGATTCAGGGGCCACTAATGAAAAACTGTTTTTT.

This chain connects TRBV6-2 or TRBV6-3 to TRBJ1-5; 7 positions agree with TRBD1. This CDR3 is built from 15 residues. J was trimmed by 7 bases and V by 5 bases; bases with no gene match: 11. Germline-derived CDR1 and CDR2 are MNHEY and SVGEGT. The CDR3 nucleotides are TGTGCCAGCAGTCAAGGGACAGCCCGAGGCCAGCCCCAGCATTTT. Encoded protein: CASSQGTARGQPQHF.

V is TRBV14 and J is TRBJ2-3, with D tentatively TRBD1 (5 bases). Between the trimmed V and J ends, which lost 4 bases and 5 bases, there was a span of 13 bases. Germline V gene sequence: CDR1 SGHDN, CDR2 FVKESK. CDR3 length equals 14 residues. The DNA of the CDR3 is TGTGCCAGCAGCCCGAGACAGTTGGAAGATACGCAGTATTTT. It is translated as CASSPRQLEDTQYF.

J is TRBJ2-3 and V is TRBV2; no firm D call. The V end lost 2 bases, the J end lost 7 bases, and 13 bases lay between the germline ends. Per germline, CDR1 SNHLY and CDR2 FYNNEI. This CDR3 is 14 amino acids long. CDR3 nucleotide sequence: TGTGCCAGCAGTGAACAGACCTACTACAATACGCAGTATTTT. Translation: CASSEQTYYNTQYF.